This TCR beta chain was sequenced during a study of shared clonotypes between healthy human individuals. Terminally differentiated effector memory CD45RA+ cells were excluded by CCR7 positive selection of CD45RO-negative cells. This was a deep-level run. Assay: immunoSEQ multiplex PCR; the TCRdb copy retains only in-frame clones and omits some. The repertoire holds just over 2,000,000 clones, with roughly 94% as singletons. With respect to this clone: Antigen unknown.

Notes on the study in general: Some naive CD4 clonotypes, roughly 5%, turned up in common across four donors.

The sequence came from a man between 18 and 35 years old in good health. Sequencing used naive CD8+ T cells sorted from blood.

Here the CDR3 reads CASRRGTSGPLAETQYF. The CDR3 DNA sequence: TGCGCCAGCAGACGAGGGACTAGCGGGCCCCTCGCGGAGACCCAGTACTTC. The gene calls are TRBV5-1 and TRBJ2-5; 12 bases agree with TRBD2. J lost 5 bases, V lost 5 bases, and 13 bases had no gene match. Germline V gene sequence: CDR1 SGHRS, CDR2 YFSETQ. CDR3 length: 17 amino acids.